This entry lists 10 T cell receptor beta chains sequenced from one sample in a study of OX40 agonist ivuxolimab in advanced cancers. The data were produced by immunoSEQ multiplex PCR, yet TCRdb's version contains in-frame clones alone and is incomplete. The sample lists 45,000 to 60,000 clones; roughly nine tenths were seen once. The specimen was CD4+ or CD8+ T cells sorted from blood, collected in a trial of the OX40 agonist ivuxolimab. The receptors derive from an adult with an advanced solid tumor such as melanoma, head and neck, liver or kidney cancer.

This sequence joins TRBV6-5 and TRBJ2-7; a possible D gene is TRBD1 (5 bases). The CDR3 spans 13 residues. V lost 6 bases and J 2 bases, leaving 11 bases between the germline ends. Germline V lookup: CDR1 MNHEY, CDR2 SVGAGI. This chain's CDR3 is CASSPGFTYEQYF. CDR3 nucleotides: TGTGCCAGCAGCCCAGGGTTCACCTACGAGCAGTACTTC.

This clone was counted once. For the CDR3, the DNA is TGTGCCAGCATTCTAGGACACATTAGCAATCAGCCCCAGCATTTT. This encodes CASILGHISNQPQHF. The chain has TRBV6-1 and TRBJ1-5; perhaps TRBD1 as D (5 bases). The length of the CDR3 is 15 residues. Between the trimmed V and J ends, which lost 7 bases and 0 bases, there was a span of 13 bases. CDR1 is MNHNS, CDR2 SASEGT, per germline.

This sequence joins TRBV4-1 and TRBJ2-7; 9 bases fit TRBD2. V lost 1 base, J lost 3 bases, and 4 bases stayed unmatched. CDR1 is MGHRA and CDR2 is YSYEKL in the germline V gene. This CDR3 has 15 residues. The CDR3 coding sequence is TGCGCCAGCAGCCAAGGTAGCGGGAGTCTCTACGAGCAGTACTTC. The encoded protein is CASSQGSGSLYEQYF.

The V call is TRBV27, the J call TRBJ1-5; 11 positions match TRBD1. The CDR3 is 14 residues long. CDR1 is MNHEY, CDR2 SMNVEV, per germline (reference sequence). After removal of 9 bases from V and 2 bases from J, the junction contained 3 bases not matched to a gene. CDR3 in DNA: TGTGCCAGTAGGACAGGGGGCGGCAATCAGCCCCAGCATTTT. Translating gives CASRTGGGNQPQHF.

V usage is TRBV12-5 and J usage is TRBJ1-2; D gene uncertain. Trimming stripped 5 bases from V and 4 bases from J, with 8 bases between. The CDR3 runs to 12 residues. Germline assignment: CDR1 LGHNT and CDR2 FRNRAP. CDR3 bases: TGTGCTAGTGGTGACGGACCCTATGGCTACACCTTC. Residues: CASGDGPYGYTF.

CDR3 in amino acids: CASNFAGELFF. The CDR3 bases are TGTGCCAGCAACTTTGCCGGGGAGCTGTTTTTT. The chain joins TRBV5-4 to TRBJ2-2; D gene ambiguous. The CDR3 sequence is 11 residues long. Trimming pared 6 bases from V and 6 bases from J, leaving 6 bases between. Germline loops: CDR1 SGHNT, CDR2 YYREEE (reference sequence).

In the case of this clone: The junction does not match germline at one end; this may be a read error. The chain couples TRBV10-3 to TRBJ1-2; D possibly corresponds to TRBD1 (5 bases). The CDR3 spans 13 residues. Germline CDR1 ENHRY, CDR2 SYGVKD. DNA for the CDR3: TGTGCCATCACCGCTGAGGGGCCGCGAGGCTACGCCTTC. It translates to CAITAEGPRGYAF.

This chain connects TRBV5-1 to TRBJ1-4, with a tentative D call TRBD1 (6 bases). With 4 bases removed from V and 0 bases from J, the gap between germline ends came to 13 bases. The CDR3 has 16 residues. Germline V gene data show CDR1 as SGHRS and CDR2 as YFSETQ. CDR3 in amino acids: CASSAGTGSTNEKLFF. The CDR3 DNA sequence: TGCGCCAGCAGCGCCGGCACAGGGTCAACTAATGAAAAACTGTTTTTT.

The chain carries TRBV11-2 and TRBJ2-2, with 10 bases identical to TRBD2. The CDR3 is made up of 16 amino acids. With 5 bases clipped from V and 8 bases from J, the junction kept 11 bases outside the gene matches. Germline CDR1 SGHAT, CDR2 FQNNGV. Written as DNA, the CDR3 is TGTGCCAGCAGCCACGGAGTAGCGGGGGGTACTGGGGAGCTGTTTTTT. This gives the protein CASSHGVAGGTGELFF. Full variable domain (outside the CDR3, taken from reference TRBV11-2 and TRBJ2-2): EAGVAQSPRYKIIEKRQSVAFWCNPISGHATLYWYQQILGQGPKLLIQFQNNGVVDDSQLPKDRFSAERLKGVDSTLKIQPAKLEDSAVYLCASSHGVAGGTGELFFGEGSRLTVL.

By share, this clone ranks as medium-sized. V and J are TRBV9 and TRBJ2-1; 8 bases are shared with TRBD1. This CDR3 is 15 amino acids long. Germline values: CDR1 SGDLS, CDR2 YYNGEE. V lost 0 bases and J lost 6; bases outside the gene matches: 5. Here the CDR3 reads CASSVEVTGVNEQFF. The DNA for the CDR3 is TGTGCCAGCAGCGTAGAGGTGACAGGGGTCAATGAGCAGTTCTTC.